The source of this TCR beta chain is a study of blood T cell repertoires in COVID-19. Across the whole study: There were acute and convalescent COVID-19 samples, and they came from the United States, Italy and Spain. PBMCs, B-cell-depleted T cells, or T cells provided the cDNA or gDNA that made up the material.

Per the study methods: Counts of nucleated cells, estimated from reference gene primer amplification, were obtained. TCRdb's copy holds only in-frame clones and misses some; the assay was immunoSEQ multiplex PCR. From that table come the V and J calls and clone size; the DNA was used to work out D and trimming. The sample has 85,000 to 120,000 clones; roughly nine tenths are singletons. Germline V gene sequence: CDR1 MNHEY, CDR2 SVGAGI. The CDR3 is made up of 15 amino acids. V lost 6 bases and J 0 bases, leaving 11 bases between the germline ends. Sample: peripheral blood. The genes are TRBV6-5 and TRBJ2-2, with a possible D match to TRBD2 (5 bases). The TCR comes from a man aged 50-60 years with active COVID-19. This CDR3 reads CASSGLAANTGELFF. In DNA, the CDR3 is TGTGCCAGCAGCGGACTGGCCGCGAACACCGGGGAGCTGTTTTTT.